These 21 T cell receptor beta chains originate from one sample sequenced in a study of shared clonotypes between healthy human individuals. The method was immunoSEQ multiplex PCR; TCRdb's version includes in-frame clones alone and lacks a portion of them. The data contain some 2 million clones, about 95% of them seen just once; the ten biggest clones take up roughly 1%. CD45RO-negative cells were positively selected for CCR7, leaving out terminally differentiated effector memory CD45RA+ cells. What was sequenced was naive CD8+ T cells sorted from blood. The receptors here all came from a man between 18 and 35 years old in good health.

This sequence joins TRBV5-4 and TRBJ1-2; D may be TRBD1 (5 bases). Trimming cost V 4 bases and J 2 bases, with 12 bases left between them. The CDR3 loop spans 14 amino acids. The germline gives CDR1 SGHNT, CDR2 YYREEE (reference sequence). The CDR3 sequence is CASSPRDGNYGYTF. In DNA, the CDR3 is TGTGCCAGCAGCCCCCGGGACGGGAACTATGGCTACACCTTC. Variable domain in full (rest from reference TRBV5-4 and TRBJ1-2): ETGVTQSPTHLIKTRGQQVTLRCSSQSGHNTVSWYQQALGQGPQFIFQYYREEENGRGNFPPRFSGLQFPNYSSELNVNALELDDSALYLCASSPRDGNYGYTFGSGTRLTVV.

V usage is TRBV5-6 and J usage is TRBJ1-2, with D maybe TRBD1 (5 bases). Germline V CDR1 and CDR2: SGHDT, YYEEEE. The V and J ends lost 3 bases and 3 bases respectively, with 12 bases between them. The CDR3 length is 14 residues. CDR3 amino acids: CASSSPGGYYGYTF. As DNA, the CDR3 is TGTGCCAGCAGCTCCCCGGGGGGATACTATGGCTACACCTTC.

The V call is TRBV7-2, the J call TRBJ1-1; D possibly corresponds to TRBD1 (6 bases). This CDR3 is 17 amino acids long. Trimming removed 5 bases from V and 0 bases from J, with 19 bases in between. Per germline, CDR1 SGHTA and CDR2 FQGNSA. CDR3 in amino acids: CASSHAVGGSMNTEAFF. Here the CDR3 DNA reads TGTGCCAGCAGCCATGCGGTGGGGGGCTCTATGAACACTGAAGCTTTCTTT.

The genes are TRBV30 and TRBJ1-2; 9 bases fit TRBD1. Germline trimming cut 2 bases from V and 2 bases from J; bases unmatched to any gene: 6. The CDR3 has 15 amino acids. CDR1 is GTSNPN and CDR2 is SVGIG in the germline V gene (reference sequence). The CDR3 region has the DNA TGTGCCTGGAGTTGGGAGGACAGGGGAAACTATGGCTACACCTTC. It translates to CAWSWEDRGNYGYTF.

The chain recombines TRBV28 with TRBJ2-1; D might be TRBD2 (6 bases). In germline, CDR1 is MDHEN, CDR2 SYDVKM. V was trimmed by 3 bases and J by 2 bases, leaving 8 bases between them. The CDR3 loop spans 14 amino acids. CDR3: CASSFGGAYNEQFF. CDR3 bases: TGTGCCAGCAGTTTTGGCGGGGCCTACAATGAGCAGTTCTTC.

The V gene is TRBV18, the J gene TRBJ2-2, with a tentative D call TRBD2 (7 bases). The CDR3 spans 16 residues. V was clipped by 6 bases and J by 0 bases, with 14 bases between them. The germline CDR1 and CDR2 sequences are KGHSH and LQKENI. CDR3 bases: TGTGCCAGCTCTCCTTGGGGGGGCTCGAACACCGGGGAGCTGTTTTTT. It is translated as CASSPWGGSNTGELFF.

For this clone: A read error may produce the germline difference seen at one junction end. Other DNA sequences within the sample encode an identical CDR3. The CDR3 loop is CASSLGQGFYGYTF. Here the CDR3 DNA reads TGCGCCAGCAGTTTGGGACAGGGTTTCTATGGCTACACCTTC. The genes are TRBV5-1 and TRBJ1-2; TRBD1 matches at 9 bases. CDR1 SGHRS and CDR2 YFSETQ come from the germline V gene. The CDR3 sequence is 14 residues long. Full variable domain (rest looked up from reference TRBV5-1 and TRBJ1-2): KAGVTQTPRYLIKTRGQQVTLSCSPISGHRSVSWYQQTPGQGLQFLFEYFSETQRNKGNFPGRFSGRQFSNSRSEMNVSTLELGDSALYLCASSLGQGFYGYTFGSGTRLTVV.

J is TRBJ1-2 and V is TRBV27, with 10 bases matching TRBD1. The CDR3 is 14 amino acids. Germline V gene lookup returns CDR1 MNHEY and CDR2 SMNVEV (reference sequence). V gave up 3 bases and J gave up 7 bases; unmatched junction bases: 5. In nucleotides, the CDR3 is TGTGCCAGCAGTTTGGGACAGGGGTGGGCTGGCTACACCTTC. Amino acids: CASSLGQGWAGYTF.

CDR3 residues: CAIQDPRSYNEQFF. CDR3 DNA: TGTGCCATCCAGGACCCACGGTCCTACAATGAGCAGTTCTTC. The rearrangement joins TRBV10-3 to TRBJ2-1; D not resolved. Germline assignment: CDR1 ENHRY and CDR2 SYGVKD. The ends were cut back, 8 bases at V and 1 base at J, with 12 bases in the middle. The CDR3 is made up of 14 amino acids.

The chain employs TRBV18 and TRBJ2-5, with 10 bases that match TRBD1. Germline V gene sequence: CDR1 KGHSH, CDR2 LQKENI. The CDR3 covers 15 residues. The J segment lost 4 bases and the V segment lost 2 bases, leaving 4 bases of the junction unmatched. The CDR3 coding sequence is TGTGCCAGCTCACCAGGGACAGGGGCGCCAGAGACCCAGTACTTC. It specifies CASSPGTGAPETQYF. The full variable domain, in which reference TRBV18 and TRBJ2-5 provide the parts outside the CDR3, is NAGVMQNPRHLVRRRGQEARLRCSPMKGHSHVYWYRQLPEEGLKFMVYLQKENIIDESGMPKERFSAEFPKEGPSILRIQQVVRGDSAAYFCASSPGTGAPETQYFGPGTRLLVL.

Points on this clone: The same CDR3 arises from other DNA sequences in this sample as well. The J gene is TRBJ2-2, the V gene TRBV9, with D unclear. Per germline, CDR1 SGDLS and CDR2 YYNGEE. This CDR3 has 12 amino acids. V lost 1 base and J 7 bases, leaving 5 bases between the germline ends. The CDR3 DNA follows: TGTGCCAGCAGCGTAAGTGTCGGGGAGCTGTTTTTT. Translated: CASSVSVGELFF.

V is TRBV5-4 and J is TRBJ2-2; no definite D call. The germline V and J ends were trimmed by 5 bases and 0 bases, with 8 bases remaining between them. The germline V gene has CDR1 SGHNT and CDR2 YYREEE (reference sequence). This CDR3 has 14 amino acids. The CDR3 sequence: CASRTEANTGELFF. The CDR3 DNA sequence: TGTGCCAGCAGGACGGAAGCGAACACCGGGGAGCTGTTTTTT.

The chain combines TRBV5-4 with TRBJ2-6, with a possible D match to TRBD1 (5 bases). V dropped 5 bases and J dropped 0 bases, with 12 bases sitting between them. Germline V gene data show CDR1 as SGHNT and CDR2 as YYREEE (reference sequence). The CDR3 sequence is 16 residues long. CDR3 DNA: TGTGCCAGCAGGATCGACAGTAACTCTGGGGCCAACGTCCTGACTTTC. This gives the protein CASRIDSNSGANVLTF.

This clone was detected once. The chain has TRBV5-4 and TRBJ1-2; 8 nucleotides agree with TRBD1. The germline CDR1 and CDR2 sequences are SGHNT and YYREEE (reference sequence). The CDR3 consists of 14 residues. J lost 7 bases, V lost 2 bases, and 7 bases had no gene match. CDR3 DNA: TGTGCCAGCAGCTTTCTGCAGGGGGCGGTTGGCTACACCTTC. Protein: CASSFLQGAVGYTF.

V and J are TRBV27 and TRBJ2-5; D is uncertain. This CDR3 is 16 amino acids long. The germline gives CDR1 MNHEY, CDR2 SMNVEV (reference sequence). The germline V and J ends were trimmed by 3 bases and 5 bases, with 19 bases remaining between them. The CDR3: CASSFSRAPTPETQYF. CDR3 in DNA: TGTGCCAGCAGTTTCAGCCGGGCTCCAACCCCGGAGACCCAGTACTTC.

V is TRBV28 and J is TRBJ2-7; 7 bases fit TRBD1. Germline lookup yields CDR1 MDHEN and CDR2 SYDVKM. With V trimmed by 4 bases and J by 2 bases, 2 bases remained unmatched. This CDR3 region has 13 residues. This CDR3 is CASSYGQAYEQYF. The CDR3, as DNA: TGTGCCAGCAGTTATGGACAGGCCTACGAGCAGTACTTC.

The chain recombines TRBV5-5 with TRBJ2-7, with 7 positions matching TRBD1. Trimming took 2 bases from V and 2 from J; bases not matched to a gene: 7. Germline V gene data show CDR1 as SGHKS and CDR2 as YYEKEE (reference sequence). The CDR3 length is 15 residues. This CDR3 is CASSFTGTDPYEQYF. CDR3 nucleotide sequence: TGTGCCAGCAGCTTTACCGGGACAGACCCCTACGAGCAGTACTTC.

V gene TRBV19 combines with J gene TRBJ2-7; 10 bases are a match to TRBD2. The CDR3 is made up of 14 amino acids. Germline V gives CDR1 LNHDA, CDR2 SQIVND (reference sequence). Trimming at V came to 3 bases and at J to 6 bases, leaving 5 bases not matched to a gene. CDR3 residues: CASSIERGGLEQYF. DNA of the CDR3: TGTGCCAGTAGTATCGAGCGGGGGGGCCTCGAGCAGTACTTC.

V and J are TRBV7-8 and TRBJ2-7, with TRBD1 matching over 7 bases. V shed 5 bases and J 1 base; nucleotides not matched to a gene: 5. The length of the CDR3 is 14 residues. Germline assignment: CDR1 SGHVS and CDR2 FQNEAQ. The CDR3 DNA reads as TGTGCCAGCAGCGGGACAGTAGGTTCCTACGAGCAGTACTTC. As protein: CASSGTVGSYEQYF.

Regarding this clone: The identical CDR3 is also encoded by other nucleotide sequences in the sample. CDR3 sequence: CASSLADEQYF. CDR3 coding DNA: TGTGCCAGCAGCTTAGCAGACGAGCAGTACTTC. The chain combines TRBV7-9 with TRBJ2-7; no reliable D call. The V and J ends lost 0 bases and 5 bases respectively, with 2 bases between them. The CDR3 is 11 amino acids. Germline V gives CDR1 SEHNR, CDR2 FQNEAQ (reference sequence).

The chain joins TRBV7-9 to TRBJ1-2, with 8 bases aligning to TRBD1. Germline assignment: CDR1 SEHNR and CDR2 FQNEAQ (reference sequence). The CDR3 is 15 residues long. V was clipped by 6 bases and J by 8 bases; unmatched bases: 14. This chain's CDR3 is CASSISPGGAEGYTF. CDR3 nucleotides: TGTGCCAGCAGTATTTCTCCAGGGGGCGCGGAAGGCTACACCTTC.